Below, one TCR beta chain is given with its context. The target antigen is unknown. Germline CDR1 and CDR2: SGHTA and FQGNSA. Trimming removed 2 bases from V and 9 bases from J; junction bases left unmatched: 9. This CDR3 has 16 residues. The data originate from a study of blood T cells in healthy people across ages. The second PCR ran about 6 to 12 cycles with a sample-barcoded 5' primer and J-beta primers. Sequencing of every sample gave 3 million or more CDR3-containing paired-end reads. TCRdb passed the 5' RACE reads through MiXCR, listing each CDR3 protein once. Of about 1,500,000 distinct CDR3 sequences in the sample, 28% were seen once. General study points: The long-lived group displayed more naive CD4+ cells, plus higher diversity, than the aged donors did.

Sequencing was done on a sample of blood. The clonotype originates from a woman in her thirties in good health. The chain is built from TRBV7-2 and TRBJ1-6, with TRBD1 matching 8 bases. Here the CDR3 reads CASSLTPGGGFSPLHF. The CDR3 DNA reads as TGTGCCAGCAGCTTAACCCCAGGGGGCGGGTTTTCACCCCTCCACTTT.